A selection of T cell receptor beta chains follows, all from one sample in a study of Ad26.COV2.S vaccination and SARS-CoV-2 variants. The assay was immunoSEQ multiplex PCR, and TCRdb's table has in-frame clones only and misses some. The data contain roughly 100,000 clones, about 78% of them seen just once; the ten biggest clones take up approximately 15%. This material consisted of peripheral blood, taken after recovery from COVID-19. The source is a human donor who had recovered from COVID-19. The CDR3 runs from the conserved cysteine through the conserved F or W. A D gene is named only where the DNA matches it firmly. Clone sizes are given selectively: once, few, many, or a class where the clone is expanded.

v_call	d_call	clone_size	j_call	cdr3_aa	cdr3_nt
TRBV30	-	-	TRBJ2-1	CAWSKLQYNEQFF	TGTGCCTGGAGTAAACTTCAGTACAATGAGCAGTTCTTC
TRBV28	-	-	TRBJ1-3	CASSSGSGNTIYF	TGTGCCAGCAGTTCAGGCTCTGGAAACACCATATATTTT
TRBV18	-	-	TRBJ2-3	CASSPFADTQYF	TGTGCCAGCTCACCGTTTGCCGATACGCAGTATTTT
TRBV6-5	TRBD1	-	TRBJ2-7	CASSSDRGRQYF	TGTGCCAGCAGCTCGGACAGGGGACGGCAGTACTTC
TRBV14	-	-	TRBJ2-5	CASRAQGSETQYF	TGTGCCAGCAGAGCGCAGGGGTCCGAGACCCAGTACTTC
TRBV7-2	TRBD1	-	TRBJ1-6	CASRGQPFYNSPLHF	TGTGCCAGCAGGGGACAGCCCTTCTATAATTCACCCCTCCACTTT
TRBV6-1	-	-	TRBJ1-6	CASSDWSEGKGSPLHF	TGTGCCAGCAGTGATTGGTCGGAGGGGAAAGGTTCACCCCTCCACTTT
TRBV7-6	-	-	TRBJ2-5	CASSLQGQETQYF	TGTGCCAGCAGCTTACAGGGGCAAGAGACCCAGTACTTC
TRBV30	-	-	TRBJ2-5	CAWSRGETQYF	TGTGCCTGGAGCCGCGGGGAGACCCAGTACTTC
TRBV5-1	-	few	TRBJ2-1	CASKDVRLESSYNEQFF	TGCGCCAGTAAGGACGTCCGCCTCGAAAGCTCCTACAATGAGCAGTTCTTC